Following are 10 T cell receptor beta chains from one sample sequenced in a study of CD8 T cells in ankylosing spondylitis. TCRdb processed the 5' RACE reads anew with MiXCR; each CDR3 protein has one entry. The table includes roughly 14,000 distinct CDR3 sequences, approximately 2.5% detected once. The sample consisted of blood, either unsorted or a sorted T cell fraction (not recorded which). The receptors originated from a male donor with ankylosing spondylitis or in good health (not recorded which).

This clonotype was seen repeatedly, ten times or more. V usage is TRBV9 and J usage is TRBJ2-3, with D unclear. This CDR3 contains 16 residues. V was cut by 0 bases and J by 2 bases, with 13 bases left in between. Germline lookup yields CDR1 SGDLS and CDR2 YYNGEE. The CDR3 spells CASSVEASSFTDTQYF. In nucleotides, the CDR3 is TGTGCCAGCAGCGTAGAGGCTAGTAGCTTCACAGATACGCAGTATTTT. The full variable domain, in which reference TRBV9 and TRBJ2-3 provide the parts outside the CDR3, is DSGVTQTPKHLITATGQRVTLRCSPRSGDLSVYWYQQSLDQGLQFLIQYYNGEERAKGNILERFSAQQFPDLHSELNLSSLELGDSALYFCASSVEASSFTDTQYFGPGTRLTVL.

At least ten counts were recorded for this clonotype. Here the CDR3 DNA reads TGTGCCAGCAGCGTAGGCTGGGGCAATCAGCCCCAGCATTTT. Residues: CASSVGWGNQPQHF. The genes are TRBV9 and TRBJ1-5, with D hard to call. V was pared by 0 bases and J by 2 bases, with 6 bases between. CDR1 SGDLS and CDR2 YYNGEE come from the germline V gene. The CDR3 sequence is 14 residues long.

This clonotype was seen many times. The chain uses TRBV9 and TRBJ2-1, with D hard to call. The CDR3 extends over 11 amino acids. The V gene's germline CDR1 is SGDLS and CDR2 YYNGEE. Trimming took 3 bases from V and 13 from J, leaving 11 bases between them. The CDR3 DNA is TGTGCCAGCAGCGCACCGGGCCCCCAGTTCTTC. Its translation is CASSAPGPQFF.

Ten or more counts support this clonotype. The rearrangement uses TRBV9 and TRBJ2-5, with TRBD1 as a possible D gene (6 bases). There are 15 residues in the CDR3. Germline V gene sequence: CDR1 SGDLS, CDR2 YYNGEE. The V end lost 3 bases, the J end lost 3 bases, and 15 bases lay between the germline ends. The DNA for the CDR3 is TGTGCCAGCAGCGGGGGGTTGGGGGCCGAAGAGACCCAGTACTTC. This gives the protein CASSGGLGAEETQYF.

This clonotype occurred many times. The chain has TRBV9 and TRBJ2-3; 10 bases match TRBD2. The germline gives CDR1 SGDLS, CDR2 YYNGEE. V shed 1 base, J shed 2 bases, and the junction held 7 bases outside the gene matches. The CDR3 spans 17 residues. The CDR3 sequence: CASSVLAGDLATDTQYF. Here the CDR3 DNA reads TGTGCCAGCAGCGTACTAGCGGGGGATCTGGCCACAGATACGCAGTATTTT.

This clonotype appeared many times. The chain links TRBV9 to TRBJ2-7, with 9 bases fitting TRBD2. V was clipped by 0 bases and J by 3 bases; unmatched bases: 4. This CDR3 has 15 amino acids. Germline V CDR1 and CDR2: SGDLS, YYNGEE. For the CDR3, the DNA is TGTGCCAGCAGCGTAGGGGCGGGGGGGTACTACGAGCAGTACTTC. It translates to CASSVGAGGYYEQYF.

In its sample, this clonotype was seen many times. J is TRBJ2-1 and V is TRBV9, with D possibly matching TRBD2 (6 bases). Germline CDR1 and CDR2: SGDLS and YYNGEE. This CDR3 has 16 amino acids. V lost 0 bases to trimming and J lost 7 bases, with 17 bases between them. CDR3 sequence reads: CASSVVSGGMANEQFF. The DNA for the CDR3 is TGTGCCAGCAGCGTAGTGTCCGGGGGAATGGCTAATGAGCAGTTCTTC. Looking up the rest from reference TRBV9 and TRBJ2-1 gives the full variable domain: DSGVTQTPKHLITATGQRVTLRCSPRSGDLSVYWYQQSLDQGLQFLIQYYNGEERAKGNILERFSAQQFPDLHSELNLSSLELGDSALYFCASSVVSGGMANEQFFGPGTRLTVL.

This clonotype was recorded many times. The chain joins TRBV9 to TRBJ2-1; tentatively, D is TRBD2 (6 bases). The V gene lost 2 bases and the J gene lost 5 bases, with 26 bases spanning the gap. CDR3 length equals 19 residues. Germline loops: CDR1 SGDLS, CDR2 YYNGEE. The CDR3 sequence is CASSVSGERGSRINNEQFF. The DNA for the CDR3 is TGTGCCAGCAGCGTCTCGGGAGAGAGAGGGTCCCGTATTAACAATGAGCAGTTCTTC.

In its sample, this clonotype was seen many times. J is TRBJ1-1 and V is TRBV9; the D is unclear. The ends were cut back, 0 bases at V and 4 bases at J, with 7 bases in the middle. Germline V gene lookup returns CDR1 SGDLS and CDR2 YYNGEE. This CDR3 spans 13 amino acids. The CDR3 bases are TGTGCCAGCAGCGTAGGAGTAAGCACTGAAGCTTTCTTT. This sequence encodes CASSVGVSTEAFF.

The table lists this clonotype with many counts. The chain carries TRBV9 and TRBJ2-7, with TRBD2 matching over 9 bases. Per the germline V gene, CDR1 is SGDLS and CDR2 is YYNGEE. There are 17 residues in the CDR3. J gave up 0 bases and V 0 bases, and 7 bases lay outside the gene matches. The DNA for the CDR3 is TGTGCCAGCAGCGTAGCTGGTGGCGGGGGGGTCTCCTACGAGCAGTACTTC. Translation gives CASSVAGGGGVSYEQYF.